This T cell receptor (beta chain) was recovered during a study of blood T cell repertoires in COVID-19 (dated by TCRdb to 2018 to 2020). Regarding the study in general: Samples covering the acute and convalescent phases of COVID-19 were provided by collaborators in the United States, Italy and Spain. The material from the prospective study consisted of cDNA or gDNA derived from T cells, B-cell-depleted T cells, or PBMCs. The dataset comprised deeply sampled blood TCRbeta repertoires from subjects exposed to, actively infected with, or recovered from COVID-19. The repertoires were released in a freely available public database meant as a resource for research on the immune response to SARS-CoV-2. Samples came from the ongoing ImmuneRACE study (first 160 participants) plus 1,254 subjects from 6 global collaborators. Nearly every sample came with metadata listing a de-identified subject ID, COVID-19 status, age in years and sex. Where available, HLA class I and class II types were obtained from metadata supplied by the sample provider rather than from assay-based typing.

The immunoSEQ Assay, a bias-controlled multiplex PCR, was used to amplify TCRbeta CDR3 regions from genomic DNA. In the source study's methods: The number of nucleated cells in each sample was estimated by amplification of reference gene primers within the assay. Sequence reads were collapsed and filtered to measure the absolute abundance of every unique TCRbeta CDR3 rearrangement. For each sample, productive Simpson clonality was calculated as the square root of Simpson's diversity index across productive rearrangements. The clones in this table, taken by TCRdb from immuneACCESS, are in-frame only. Not every clone is retained; where verified, under half of the shortfall comes from an unresolved V gene, and the cause of the rest is unknown. Clonal size and the V and J genes are those of that table, whereas D and trimming came from the DNA. The sample table holds over 200,000 clones, of which about 91% were seen once. The ten biggest clones cover 10% of the sample.

Participants in the prospective study were aged roughly 18 to 100 years, lived in 20 to 30 United States geographic areas, and enrolled through a virtual design. To assign participants to cohorts, the prospective study relied on clinical history that participants themselves reported in a screening survey and a study questionnaire. In the prospective study, mobile phlebotomists collected whole blood, serum and a nasopharyngeal or oropharyngeal swab from each participant. Additional blood draws and questionnaires over a 2-month period could optionally be provided by prospective study participants. Blood samples from the prospective study were shipped frozen or at room temperature prior to DNA extraction. Overall results and qualifications from the work: Clinical and demographic metadata were provided uncurated, with the amount varying by source and participant.

The junction carries 13 bases between V and J, which are trimmed by 7 bases and 0 bases respectively. From the cysteine through the phenylalanine, the CDR3 covers 14 amino acids. Only the CDR3 region is kept as DNA, spanning 42 bases read in frame from base 1. Reading the germline V gene gives CDR1 MDHEN and CDR2 SYDVKM. A note on this clone: This receptor's antigen is unknown. Per-base quality was not reported, and no clone a single base away is much larger than it.

Input material: PBMCs or T cells enriched from blood (not recorded which). This receptor was obtained from a man aged 18 to 30 with acute COVID-19. The sequence links TRBV28 to TRBJ2-7; 5 matching bases give a weak D call of TRBD2. At the DNA level, the sequence is TGTGCCAGCACGACGGGGTCTGGCTCCTACGAGCAGTACTTC. It specifies CASTTGSGSYEQYF.